The 29 T cell receptor beta chains listed next were all sequenced from one sample in a study of OX40 agonist ivuxolimab in advanced cancers. Repertoires were generated with immunoSEQ multiplex PCR, while TCRdb's copy carries only in-frame clones and drops some. Of some 28,000 clones in the sample, around 85% were seen once. The sequencing here drew on CD4+ or CD8+ T cells sorted from blood, taken in a trial of the OX40 agonist ivuxolimab. The source is an adult with an advanced solid tumor such as melanoma, head and neck, liver or kidney cancer.

CDR3 loop: CASSSSDPASGNTIYF. The CDR3 coding sequence is TGTGCCAGCAGCTCCTCGGACCCGGCCTCTGGAAACACCATATATTTT. The rearrangement links TRBV11-2 to TRBJ1-3; no reliable D call. CDR1 is SGHAT, CDR2 FQNNGV, per germline. There are 16 residues in the CDR3. V was shortened by 4 bases and J by 0 bases, with 13 bases between the two germline ends. The complete variable domain, with remaining parts taken from reference TRBV11-2 and TRBJ1-3, reads EAGVAQSPRYKIIEKRQSVAFWCNPISGHATLYWYQQILGQGPKLLIQFQNNGVVDDSQLPKDRFSAERLKGVDSTLKIQPAKLEDSAVYLCASSSSDPASGNTIYFGEGSWLTVV.

The chain uses TRBV2 and TRBJ2-7, with 10 bases lining up with TRBD1. V shed 7 bases, J shed 3 bases, and the junction held 6 bases outside the gene matches. This CDR3 is 14 amino acids long. Germline values: CDR1 SNHLY, CDR2 FYNNEI. CDR3 in DNA: TGTGCCAGCACCGGGACAGGGGCCGGCTACGAGCAGTACTTC. The encoded protein is CASTGTGAGYEQYF.

This sequence joins TRBV7-9 and TRBJ2-2; D assignment may be TRBD1 or TRBD2 (5 bases each). Germline CDR1 is SEHNR and CDR2 is FQNEAQ (reference sequence). The CDR3 consists of 14 residues. Between the trimmed V and J ends, which lost 5 bases and 7 bases, there was a span of 14 bases. This chain's CDR3 is CASSPRAAVGELFF. CDR3 in DNA: TGTGCCAGCAGCCCCAGGGCAGCGGTCGGGGAGCTGTTTTTT.

The rearrangement uses TRBV19 and TRBJ2-1; perhaps TRBD1 as D (6 bases). Germline-derived CDR1 and CDR2 are LNHDA and SQIVND (reference sequence). The CDR3 extends over 13 amino acids. The ends were cut back, 4 bases at V and 4 bases at J, with 8 bases in the middle. In DNA, the CDR3 is TGTGCCAGTAGTAGCCAGGGGTACAATGAGCAGTTCTTC. Its protein product is CASSSQGYNEQFF.

The chain employs TRBV9 and TRBJ2-4; 8 positions agree with TRBD1. With V trimmed by 4 bases and J by 9 bases, 6 bases remained unmatched. CDR1 and CDR2 from the germline V gene are SGDLS and YYNGEE. This CDR3 comprises 13 residues. The DNA of the CDR3 is TGTGCCAGCAGCCTGGACAGGGATGGCATTCAGTACTTC. This codes for CASSLDRDGIQYF.

The rearrangement uses TRBV20-1 and TRBJ1-1; tentatively, D is TRBD1 (5 bases). This CDR3 is 11 amino acids long. The germline gives CDR1 DFQATT, CDR2 SNEGSKA (reference sequence). Trimming pared 2 bases from V and 10 bases from J, leaving 11 bases between. The CDR3 is CSARRGVVAFF. The CDR3 nucleotides are TGCAGTGCTAGAAGGGGAGTGGTAGCTTTCTTT.

This chain links TRBV25-1 with TRBJ2-5; D remains unclear. CDR1 is MGHDK, CDR2 SYGVNS, per germline. The CDR3 extends over 11 amino acids. V lost 5 bases, J lost 5 bases, and 6 bases lay in between. The CDR3 here is CASSLKETQYF. DNA for the CDR3: TGTGCCAGCAGTCTTAAGGAGACCCAGTACTTC. The full variable domain, rest sourced from reference TRBV25-1 and TRBJ2-5, is EADIYQTPRYLVIGTGKKITLECSQTMGHDKMYWYQQDPGMELHLIHYSYGVNSTEKGDLSSESTVSRIRTEHFPLTLESARPSHTSQYLCASSLKETQYFGPGTRLLVL.

J is TRBJ2-1 and V is TRBV29-1; D is ambiguous. CDR1 SQVTM and CDR2 ANQGSEA come from the germline V gene. This CDR3 has 12 residues. With 6 bases removed from V and 9 bases from J, the gap between germline ends came to 15 bases. CDR3 nucleotides: TGCAGCGTGGAAACGGACGGAGTTGAGCAGTTCTTC. Protein: CSVETDGVEQFF.

The chain is built from TRBV19 and TRBJ1-5, with D unresolved. V shed 6 bases and J shed 0 bases, with 9 bases lying between them. The germline V gene has CDR1 LNHDA and CDR2 SQIVND (reference sequence). This CDR3 contains 14 residues. This CDR3 is CASSVGVSNQPQHF. The CDR3 bases are TGTGCCAGTAGCGTAGGAGTTAGCAATCAGCCCCAGCATTTT.

The chain joins TRBV12-5 to TRBJ1-1; a possible D gene is TRBD1 (5 bases). The germline CDR1 and CDR2 sequences are LGHNT and FRNRAP. With 5 bases removed from V and 3 bases from J, the gap between germline ends came to 16 bases. The CDR3 covers 15 residues. The CDR3: CASGVYAGAYTEAFF. CDR3 DNA sequence: TGTGCTAGTGGTGTCTATGCCGGGGCCTACACTGAAGCTTTCTTT.

V and J are TRBV5-6 and TRBJ2-7; no clear D. Between the trimmed V and J ends, which lost 4 bases and 0 bases, there was a span of 2 bases. Germline V lookup: CDR1 SGHDT, CDR2 YYEEEE. CDR3 size: 11 residues. The CDR3 DNA reads as TGTGCCAGCAGCGACTCCTACGAGCAGTACTTC. Translation gives CASSDSYEQYF.

J is TRBJ2-3 and V is TRBV7-2; D is unclear. CDR1 and CDR2 (germline): SGHTA, FQGNSA. Trimming stripped 5 bases from V and 0 bases from J, with 12 bases between. The CDR3 totals 15 residues. This CDR3 is CASSLIEASTDTQYF. The CDR3 DNA is TGTGCCAGCAGCCTGATCGAGGCCAGCACAGATACGCAGTATTTT.

This clone is judged medium-sized (0.01 to 0.1%). The CDR3: CASNLEADGYTF. The CDR3 DNA is TGTGCCAGCAACCTGGAGGCAGACGGCTACACCTTC. This chain links TRBV6-5 with TRBJ1-2; D remains unclear. The CDR3 is 12 amino acids. Germline assignment: CDR1 MNHEY and CDR2 SVGAGI. V lost 7 bases, J lost 8 bases, and 14 bases lay in between.

The rearrangement links TRBV15 to TRBJ1-2; D remains ambiguous. Trimming removed 0 bases from V and 4 bases from J, with 15 bases in between. CDR3 size: 16 residues. Germline loops: CDR1 LNHNV, CDR2 YYDKDF (reference sequence). The CDR3 here is CATSRDLGTQPYGYTF. In DNA, the CDR3 is TGTGCCACCAGCAGAGATCTAGGCACCCAGCCCTATGGCTACACCTTC.

Here the CDR3 reads CASSLVAGENIQYF. In DNA form, the CDR3 reads TGTGCCAGCAGCTTAGTGGCAGGAGAAAACATTCAGTACTTC. The V call is TRBV11-3, the J call TRBJ2-4; D uncertain. The V gene lost 1 base and the J gene lost 5 bases, with 9 bases spanning the gap. Germline V gene data show CDR1 as SGHNT and CDR2 as YENEEA. The CDR3 length is 14 residues.

The V call is TRBV7-6, the J call TRBJ1-1, with D possibly being TRBD1 (5 bases). This CDR3 region has 11 residues. The V gene's germline CDR1 is SGHVS and CDR2 FNYEAQ. The germline V and J ends were trimmed by 1 base and 8 bases, with 5 bases remaining between them. The CDR3: CASSLGQEAFF. The CDR3 DNA reads TGTGCCAGCAGCTTAGGACAGGAAGCTTTCTTT.

The genes are TRBV5-4 and TRBJ2-1, with 9 bases fitting TRBD1. V was pared by 0 bases and J by 2 bases, with 0 bases of the junction left unmatched. This CDR3 is built from 15 residues. Germline values: CDR1 SGHNT, CDR2 YYREEE (reference sequence). CDR3 in amino acids: CASSLGDRAYNEQFF. Here the CDR3 DNA reads TGTGCCAGCAGCTTGGGGGACAGGGCCTACAATGAGCAGTTCTTC.

The chain uses TRBV6-6 and TRBJ2-1, with D perhaps given as TRBD1 or TRBD2 (5 bases each). Per germline, CDR1 MNHNY and CDR2 SVGAGI (reference sequence). The CDR3 spans 12 residues. Between the trimmed V and J ends, which lost 8 bases and 3 bases, there was a span of 8 bases. CDR3 in amino acids: CASGGLYNEQFF. CDR3 nucleotide sequence: TGTGCCAGCGGGGGTCTCTACAATGAGCAGTTCTTC.

This chain joins TRBV13 and TRBJ2-7; TRBD2 aligns across 10 bases. Germline V lookup: CDR1 PRHDT, CDR2 FYEKMQ (reference sequence). Trimming at V came to 5 bases and at J to 7 bases, leaving 5 bases not matched to a gene. The CDR3 is made up of 13 amino acids. Here the CDR3 reads CASSPGTSVEQYF. CDR3 sequence (DNA): TGTGCCAGCAGCCCCGGGACTAGCGTTGAGCAGTACTTC.

The CDR3 DNA reads TGTGCCAGCAGGGGGGTCGAGCAGTACTTC. This encodes CASRGVEQYF. The rearrangement links TRBV6-6 to TRBJ2-7; D is tentatively TRBD1 or TRBD2 (5 bases each). The V gene lost 6 bases and the J gene lost 6 bases, with 6 bases spanning the gap. The germline CDR1 and CDR2 sequences are MNHNY and SVGAGI (reference sequence). The CDR3 has 10 residues.

The V call is TRBV7-2, the J call TRBJ1-1, with D unclear. From germline, CDR1 is SGHTA and CDR2 FQGNSA. The CDR3 runs to 13 residues. Trimming pared 3 bases from V and 1 base from J, leaving 6 bases between. The CDR3 nucleotides read TGTGCCAGCAGCTTTTACAAGAACACTGAAGCTTTCTTT. It codes for CASSFYKNTEAFF.

As DNA, the CDR3 is TGTGCCAGCAGCCCGGGAGGAGGGCTCCACTTT. This codes for CASSPGGGLHF. The chain has TRBV5-8 and TRBJ1-6; D gene uncertain. In germline, CDR1 is SGHTS, CDR2 YDEGEE. The CDR3 extends over 11 amino acids. The V and J ends lost 4 bases and 16 bases respectively, with 12 bases between them.

This clone is a singleton in its sample. This rearrangement joins TRBV27 to TRBJ2-5; 10 bases match TRBD1. In germline, CDR1 is MNHEY, CDR2 SMNVEV (reference sequence). With 6 bases clipped from V and 4 bases from J, the junction kept 8 bases outside the gene matches. The CDR3 runs 15 residues. DNA for the CDR3: TGTGCCAGCAGACTGGGACAGGGGCTGGGAGAGACCCAGTACTTC. It encodes CASRLGQGLGETQYF.

V gene TRBV30 combines with J gene TRBJ1-4; 7 nucleotides agree with TRBD1. CDR3 length: 15 amino acids. Germline V gene sequence: CDR1 GTSNPN, CDR2 SVGIG (reference sequence). V lost 2 bases to trimming and J lost 7 bases; unmatched junction nucleotides: 10. In DNA form, the CDR3 reads TGTGCCTGGAGTATCCGAGAGGGGGCTTTTGAAAAACTGTTTTTT. It codes for CAWSIREGAFEKLFF. Using reference TRBV30 and TRBJ1-4 for the parts outside the CDR3, the full variable domain is SQTIHQWPATLVQPVGSPLSLECTVEGTSNPNLYWYRQAAGRGLQLLFYSVGIGQISSEVPQNLSASRPQDRQFILSSKKLLLSDSGFYLCAWSIREGAFEKLFFGSGTQLSVL.

The chain recombines TRBV6-4 with TRBJ2-3; 7 bases align to TRBD2. The junction had 8 bases not matched to a gene; V was cut back by 3 bases and J by 2 bases. The germline gives CDR1 MRHNA, CDR2 SNTAGT. The CDR3 runs 16 residues. CDR3 sequence reads: CASSEGGHGNTDTQYF. The CDR3 bases are TGTGCCAGCAGTGAGGGAGGGCACGGAAACACAGATACGCAGTATTTT.

This sequence joins TRBV27 and TRBJ2-5, with D perhaps TRBD1 or TRBD2 (5 bases each). Germline V gene data show CDR1 as MNHEY and CDR2 as SMNVEV (reference sequence). This CDR3 has 15 amino acids. The V and J ends lost 4 bases and 6 bases respectively, with 18 bases between them. The CDR3 loop reads CASSSSGTIWKTQYF. Here the CDR3 DNA reads TGTGCCAGCAGTTCCTCCGGGACGATATGGAAGACCCAGTACTTC.

The genes are TRBV5-6 and TRBJ2-5, with 8 positions matching TRBD2. With V trimmed by 1 base and J by 1 base, 3 bases remained unmatched. This CDR3 region has 15 residues. Germline V gives CDR1 SGHDT, CDR2 YYEEEE. In DNA, the CDR3 is TGTGCCAGCAGCTTGCCGGCGGGGGGCCAAGAGACCCAGTACTTC. As protein: CASSLPAGGQETQYF.

This chain joins TRBV5-4 and TRBJ2-5, with TRBD1 matching 7 bases. CDR1 SGHNT and CDR2 YYREEE come from the germline V gene (reference sequence). J was trimmed by 3 bases and V by 5 bases; bases with no gene match: 7. The CDR3 consists of 14 residues. CDR3: CASRLRGGKETQYF. The CDR3 bases are TGTGCCAGCAGGCTACGAGGGGGCAAAGAGACCCAGTACTTC.

This clone was found once. This chain connects TRBV5-5 to TRBJ2-7; D unresolved. From germline, CDR1 is SGHKS and CDR2 YYEKEE (reference sequence). With 0 bases removed from V and 0 bases from J, the gap between germline ends came to 4 bases. CDR3 length: 13 amino acids. For the CDR3, the DNA is TGTGCCAGCAGCTTGGAGAACTCCTACGAGCAGTACTTC. Translated, it gives CASSLENSYEQYF.